The present T cell receptor beta chain was sequenced within a study of cytomegalovirus exposure and HLA in healthy donors. The overall study: An earlier analysis found fewer than 120 million unique TCR beta sequences from approximately 170 million T cells. Regarding the study as a whole: The presence/absence work took it that sequencing depth was about the same across donors. TCR beta V- and J-gene trimming, according to a later analysis, was linked to a missense DCLRE1C variant.

The PCR employed 60 Vbeta primers together with 13 Jbeta primers. The method was immunoSEQ multiplex PCR; TCRdb's version includes in-frame clones alone and lacks a portion of them. This table has fewer than 200,000 clones, around 80% appearing once. Likely unrecorded immune exposures existed in these nominally healthy donors. About this clone: The antigen is unknown.

The sample consisted of PBMCs. The source is a girl aged 5-17 years in good health and CMV-seropositive.

In DNA form, the CDR3 reads TGCGCCAGCAGCTACCAGACAGGGAACACCGGGGAGCTGTTTTTT. It specifies CASSYQTGNTGELFF. The chain is built from TRBV5-1 and TRBJ2-2; weak D call: TRBD1 (6 bases). The germline V and J ends were trimmed by 3 bases and 1 base, with 10 bases remaining between them. Germline V CDR1 and CDR2: SGHRS, YFSETQ. There are 15 residues in the CDR3. The whole variable domain, filled in from reference TRBV5-1 and TRBJ2-2, reads KAGVTQTPRYLIKTRGQQVTLSCSPISGHRSVSWYQQTPGQGLQFLFEYFSETQRNKGNFPGRFSGRQFSNSRSEMNVSTLELGDSALYLCASSYQTGNTGELFFGEGSRLTVL.